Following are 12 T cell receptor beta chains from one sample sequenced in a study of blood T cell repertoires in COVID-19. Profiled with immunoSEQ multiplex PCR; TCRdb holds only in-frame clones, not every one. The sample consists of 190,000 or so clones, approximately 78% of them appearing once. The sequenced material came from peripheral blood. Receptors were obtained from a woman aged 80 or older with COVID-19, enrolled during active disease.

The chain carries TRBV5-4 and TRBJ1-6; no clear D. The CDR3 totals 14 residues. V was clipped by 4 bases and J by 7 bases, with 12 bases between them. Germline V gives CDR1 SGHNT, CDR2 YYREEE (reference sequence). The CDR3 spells CASSPGRGNSPLHF. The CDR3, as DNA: TGTGCCAGCAGCCCAGGACGAGGGAATTCACCCCTCCACTTT.

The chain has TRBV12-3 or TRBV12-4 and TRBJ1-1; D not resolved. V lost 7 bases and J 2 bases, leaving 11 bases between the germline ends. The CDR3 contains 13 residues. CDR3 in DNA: TGTGCCAGCACCCTCCTCAGTAACACTGAAGCTTTCTTT. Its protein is CASTLLSNTEAFF.

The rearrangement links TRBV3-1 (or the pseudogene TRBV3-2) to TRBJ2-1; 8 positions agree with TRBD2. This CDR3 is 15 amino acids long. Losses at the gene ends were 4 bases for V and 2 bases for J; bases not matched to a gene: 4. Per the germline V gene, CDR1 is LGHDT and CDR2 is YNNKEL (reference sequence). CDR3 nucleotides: TGTGCCAGCAGCCTCAGCGGGAGAACCTACAATGAGCAGTTCTTC. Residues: CASSLSGRTYNEQFF.

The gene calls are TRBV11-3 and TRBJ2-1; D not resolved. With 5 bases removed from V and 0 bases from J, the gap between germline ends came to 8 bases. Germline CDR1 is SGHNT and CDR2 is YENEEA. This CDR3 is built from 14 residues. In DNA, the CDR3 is TGTGCCAGCAGCCACACCCCCTCCTACAATGAGCAGTTCTTC. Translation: CASSHTPSYNEQFF.

CDR3 coding DNA: TGTGCCAGCAGTTTCGGCACAGCCTACGAGCAGTACTTC. Translated: CASSFGTAYEQYF. The chain carries TRBV12-3 or TRBV12-4 and TRBJ2-7; D gene uncertain. V lost 3 bases, J lost 2 bases, and 8 bases lay in between. The CDR3 is 13 residues long.

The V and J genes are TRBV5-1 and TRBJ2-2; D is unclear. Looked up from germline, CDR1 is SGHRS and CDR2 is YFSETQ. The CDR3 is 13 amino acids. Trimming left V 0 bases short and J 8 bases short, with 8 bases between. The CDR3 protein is CASSLVRSGELFF. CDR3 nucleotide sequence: TGCGCCAGCAGCTTGGTCAGGTCTGGGGAGCTGTTTTTT.

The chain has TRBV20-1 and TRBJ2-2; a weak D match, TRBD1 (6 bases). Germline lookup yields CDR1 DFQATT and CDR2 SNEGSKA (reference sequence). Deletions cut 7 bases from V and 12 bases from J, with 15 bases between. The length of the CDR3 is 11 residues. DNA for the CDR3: TGCAGTGTTCCAGGGGTCGGACAGCTGTTTTTT. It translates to CSVPGVGQLFF.

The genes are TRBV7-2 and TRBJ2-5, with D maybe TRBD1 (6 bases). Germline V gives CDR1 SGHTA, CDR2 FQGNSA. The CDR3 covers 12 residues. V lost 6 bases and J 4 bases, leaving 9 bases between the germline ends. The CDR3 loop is CASSPDRETQYF. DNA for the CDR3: TGTGCCAGCAGTCCGGACAGAGAGACCCAGTACTTC.

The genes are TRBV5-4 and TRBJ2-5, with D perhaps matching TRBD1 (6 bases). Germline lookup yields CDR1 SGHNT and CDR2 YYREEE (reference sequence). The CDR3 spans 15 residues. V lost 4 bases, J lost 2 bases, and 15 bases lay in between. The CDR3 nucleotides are TGTGCCAGCAGCGTCCGTGGGGGCGGACAAGAGACCCAGTACTTC. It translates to CASSVRGGGQETQYF.

The chain's CDR3 is CARSLDRTEKPYEQYF. CDR3 bases: TGTGCCAGAAGCTTGGACAGGACAGAAAAACCCTACGAGCAGTACTTC. This chain joins TRBV5-3 and TRBJ2-7; tentative D call: TRBD1 (6 bases). TRBV5-3 is known as an ORF, though its function is uncertain. Trimming took 0 bases from V and 2 from J, leaving 15 bases between them. The CDR3 spans 16 residues.

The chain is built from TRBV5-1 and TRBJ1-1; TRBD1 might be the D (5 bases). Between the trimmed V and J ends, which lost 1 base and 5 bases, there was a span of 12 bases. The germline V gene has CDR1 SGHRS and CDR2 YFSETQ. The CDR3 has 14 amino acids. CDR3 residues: CASSLRPRDTEAFF. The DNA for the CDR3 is TGCGCCAGCAGCTTGAGGCCCAGGGATACTGAAGCTTTCTTT. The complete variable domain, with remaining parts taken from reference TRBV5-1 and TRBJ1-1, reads KAGVTQTPRYLIKTRGQQVTLSCSPISGHRSVSWYQQTPGQGLQFLFEYFSETQRNKGNFPGRFSGRQFSNSRSEMNVSTLELGDSALYLCASSLRPRDTEAFFGQGTRLTVV.

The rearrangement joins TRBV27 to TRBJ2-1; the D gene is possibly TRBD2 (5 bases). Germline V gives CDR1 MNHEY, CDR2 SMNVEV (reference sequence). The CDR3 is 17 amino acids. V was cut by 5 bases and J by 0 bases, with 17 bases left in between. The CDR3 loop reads CASSLHGWESSYNEQFF. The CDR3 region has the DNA TGTGCCAGCAGTCTCCACGGCTGGGAGAGCTCCTACAATGAGCAGTTCTTC.